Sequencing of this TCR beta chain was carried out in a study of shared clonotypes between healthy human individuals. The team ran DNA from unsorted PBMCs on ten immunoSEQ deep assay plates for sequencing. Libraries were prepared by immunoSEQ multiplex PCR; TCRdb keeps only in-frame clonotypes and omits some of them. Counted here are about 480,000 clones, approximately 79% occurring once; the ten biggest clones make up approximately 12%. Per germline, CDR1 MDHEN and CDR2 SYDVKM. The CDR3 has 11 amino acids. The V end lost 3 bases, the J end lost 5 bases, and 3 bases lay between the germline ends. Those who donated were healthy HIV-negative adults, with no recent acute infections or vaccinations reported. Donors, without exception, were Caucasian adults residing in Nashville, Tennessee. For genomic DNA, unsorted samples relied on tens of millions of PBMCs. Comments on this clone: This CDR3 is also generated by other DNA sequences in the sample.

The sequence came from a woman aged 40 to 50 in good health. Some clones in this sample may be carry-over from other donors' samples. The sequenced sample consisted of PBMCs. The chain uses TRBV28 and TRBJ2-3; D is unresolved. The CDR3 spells CASSFLDTQYF. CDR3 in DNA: TGTGCCAGCAGTTTTTTAGATACGCAGTATTTT.